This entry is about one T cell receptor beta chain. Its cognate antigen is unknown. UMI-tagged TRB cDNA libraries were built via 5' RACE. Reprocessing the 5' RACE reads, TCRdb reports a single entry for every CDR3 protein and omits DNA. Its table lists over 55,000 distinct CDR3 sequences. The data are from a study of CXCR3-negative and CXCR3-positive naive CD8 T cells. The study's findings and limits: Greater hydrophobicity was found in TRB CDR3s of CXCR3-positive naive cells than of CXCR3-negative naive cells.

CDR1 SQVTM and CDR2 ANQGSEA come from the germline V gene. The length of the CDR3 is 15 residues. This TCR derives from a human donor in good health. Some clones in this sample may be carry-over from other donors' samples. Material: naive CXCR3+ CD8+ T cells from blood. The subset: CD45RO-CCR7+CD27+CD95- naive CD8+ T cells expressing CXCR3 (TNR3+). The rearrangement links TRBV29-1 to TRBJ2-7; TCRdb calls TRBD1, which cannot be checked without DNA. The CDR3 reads CSVDIVGQGAYEQYF.